These 31 T cell receptor beta chains were sequenced from one sample in a study of metastatic and nonmetastatic thyroid tumors. TCRdb re-called the PCR reads via MiXCR. The table has roughly 4,000 clones, around 32% seen once. Patients had received no treatment of any kind before thyroid surgery. The specimen sequenced was adjacent normal tissue. The receptor set was obtained from a male donor with papillary thyroid cancer or a benign thyroid nodule (not recorded which). Some clones in this sample may be carry-over from other donors' samples.

This clone was picked up one time. This sequence joins TRBV6-1 and TRBJ2-1; D may correspond to TRBD1 or TRBD2 (5 bases each). This CDR3 spans 12 amino acids. CDR1 and CDR2 (germline): MNHNS, SASEGT. Trimming stripped 6 bases from V and 10 bases from J, with 13 bases between. The CDR3 DNA follows: TGTGCCAGCAGACAGCGGCCAGGGGAGCAGTTCTTC. Translating it yields CASRQRPGEQFF.

This clone is termed medium-sized. This chain uses TRBV5-1 with TRBJ2-6, with a possible D match to TRBD1 (6 bases). Trimming took off 4 bases at V and 4 bases at J, with 12 bases between the two ends. Germline loops: CDR1 SGHRS, CDR2 YFSETQ. The CDR3 is 15 amino acids. The CDR3 region is CASSPQGLGANVLTF. The CDR3 DNA sequence: TGCGCCAGCAGCCCCCAGGGGTTGGGGGCCAACGTCCTGACTTTC. Drawing the rest from reference TRBV5-1 and TRBJ2-6, the complete variable domain is KAGVTQTPRYLIKTRGQQVTLSCSPISGHRSVSWYQQTPGQGLQFLFEYFSETQRNKGNFPGRFSGRQFSNSRSEMNVSTLELGDSALYLCASSPQGLGANVLTFGAGSRLTVL.

This chain links TRBV28 with TRBJ2-7; unclear D gene. This CDR3 is 16 amino acids long. V was trimmed by 4 bases and J by 0 bases, leaving 16 bases between them. Germline CDR1 and CDR2: MDHEN and SYDVKM. In DNA, the CDR3 is TGTGCCAGCAGTTCAGCTGAGACGCGGAGCTCCTACGAGCAGTACTTC. Translation: CASSSAETRSSYEQYF.

This chain joins TRBV27 and TRBJ2-7, with TRBD2 matching over 9 bases. CDR3 length equals 16 residues. Germline values: CDR1 MNHEY, CDR2 SMNVEV (reference sequence). The V segment lost 6 bases and the J segment 4 bases; nucleotides outside the gene matches: 13. This CDR3 is CASSYSGSHSGYEQYF. Written as DNA, the CDR3 is TGTGCCAGCAGCTATAGCGGGAGCCACTCTGGATACGAGCAGTACTTC.

The genes are TRBV12-3 or TRBV12-4 and TRBJ2-7; a weak D match, TRBD2 (6 bases). V was trimmed by 6 bases and J by 4 bases, leaving 16 bases between them. The CDR3 is 14 amino acids. CDR3 DNA sequence: TGTGCCAGCAGCAAAACGGGACTCACGTACGAGCAGTACTTC. The encoded protein is CASSKTGLTYEQYF.

This clone has just a few counts. The V gene is TRBV19, the J gene TRBJ2-3; D may match TRBD1 or TRBD2 (6 bases each). The CDR3 totals 13 residues. Germline CDR1 and CDR2: LNHDA and SQIVND (reference sequence). Trimming cost V 10 bases and J 3 bases, with 14 bases left between them. The CDR3 DNA sequence: TGTGCCACCTCGGAGGGGGGAACAGATACGCAGTATTTT. Translated, it gives CATSEGGTDTQYF.

This clone is large in the sample. This sequence joins TRBV20-1 and TRBJ2-7; no firm D call. This CDR3 spans 14 amino acids. Germline V gene sequence: CDR1 DFQATT, CDR2 SNEGSKA (reference sequence). V dropped 0 bases and J dropped 0 bases, with 9 bases sitting between them. The CDR3: CSARDLVSSYEQYF. The CDR3 nucleotides are TGCAGTGCTAGAGATCTTGTGAGCTCCTACGAGCAGTACTTC.

The gene calls are TRBV20-1 and TRBJ2-2; D may be TRBD2 (5 bases). Deletions cut 2 bases from V and 4 bases from J, with 14 bases between. Germline CDR1 DFQATT, CDR2 SNEGSKA (reference sequence). The CDR3 totals 15 residues. CDR3 sequence reads: CSARPRDPFTGELFF. The CDR3 DNA is TGCAGTGCTAGACCCCGGGATCCATTCACCGGGGAGCTGTTTTTT.

The chain carries TRBV28 and TRBJ2-7; possibly TRBD2 for D (6 bases). CDR3 length: 16 amino acids. Germline V CDR1 and CDR2: MDHEN, SYDVKM. V gave up 4 bases and J gave up 0 bases, with 16 bases separating them. This chain's CDR3 is CASSSLLALSSYEQYF. The CDR3 DNA is TGTGCCAGCAGTTCTCTCCTAGCGTTAAGCTCCTACGAGCAGTACTTC. The full variable domain, in which reference TRBV28 and TRBJ2-7 provide the parts outside the CDR3, is DVKVTQSSRYLVKRTGEKVFLECVQDMDHENMFWYRQDPGLGLRLIYFSYDVKMKEKGDIPEGYSVSREKKERFSLILESASTNQTSMYLCASSSLLALSSYEQYFGPGTRLTVT.

By share of the sample, this clone is medium-sized. V is TRBV2 and J is TRBJ2-2, with unresolved D. The CDR3 has 13 amino acids. Germline assignment: CDR1 SNHLY and CDR2 FYNNEI. The germline V and J ends were trimmed by 1 base and 7 bases, with 7 bases remaining between them. The CDR3 spells CASSEVEGGELFF. The CDR3 DNA is TGTGCCAGCAGTGAAGTCGAAGGCGGGGAGCTGTTTTTT. The full variable domain, its missing parts supplied by reference TRBV2 and TRBJ2-2, is EPEVTQTPSHQVTQMGQEVILRCVPISNHLYFYWYRQILGQKVEFLVSFYNNEISEKSEIFDDQFSVERPDGSNFTLKIRSTKLEDSAMYFCASSEVEGGELFFGEGSRLTVL.

The V call is TRBV10-2, the J call TRBJ2-1; no reliable D call. Germline CDR1 and CDR2: WSHSY and SAAADI. This CDR3 has 11 amino acids. V shed 7 bases and J shed 1 base, with 2 bases lying between them. CDR3 bases: TGCGCCAGCAAGTCCTACAATGAGCAGTTCTTC. Its translation: CASKSYNEQFF.

The rearrangement joins TRBV5-8 to TRBJ1-1, with D unresolved. V lost 9 bases and J lost 1, with 7 bases in between. Germline CDR1 is SGHTS and CDR2 is YDEGEE. The CDR3 contains 11 residues. The CDR3 DNA reads TGTGCCACCGGCCGGAACACTGAAGCTTTCTTT. Its protein is CATGRNTEAFF.

The table lists this clone with a count of one. The same CDR3 arises from other DNA sequences in this sample as well. The V gene is TRBV5-1, the J gene TRBJ1-1; D uncertain. V was cut by 1 base and J by 1 base, with 5 bases left in between. The CDR3 length is 13 residues. Germline-derived CDR1 and CDR2 are SGHRS and YFSETQ. The CDR3 sequence is CASSLRGNTEAFF. As DNA, the CDR3 is TGCGCCAGCAGCTTGCGAGGGAACACTGAAGCTTTCTTT.

The chain joins TRBV20-1 to TRBJ2-7; D may be TRBD2 (7 bases). The V end was cut by 3 bases, the J end by 4 bases, with 16 bases between. The CDR3 runs 14 residues. Germline loops: CDR1 DFQATT, CDR2 SNEGSKA (reference sequence). The CDR3 bases are TGCAGTGCTAGCCCGCTGGGAGGGGGGTACGAGCAGTACTTC. Protein: CSASPLGGGYEQYF.

Within the sample, this clone is medium-sized (0.01 to 0.1%). In nucleotides, the CDR3 is TGCAGCGTCCTAACGACTACGAACACTGAAGCTTTCTTT. Its translation is CSVLTTTNTEAFF. This chain connects TRBV29-1 to TRBJ1-1; D unresolved. From germline, CDR1 is SQVTM and CDR2 ANQGSEA. CDR3 length: 13 amino acids. The ends were cut back, 6 bases at V and 1 base at J, with 12 bases in the middle. The whole variable domain, filled in from reference TRBV29-1 and TRBJ1-1, reads SAVISQKPSRDICQRGTSLTIQCQVDSQVTMMFWYRQQPGQSLTLIATANQGSEATYESGFVIDKFPISRPNLTFSTLTVSNMSPEDSSIYLCSVLTTTNTEAFFGQGTRLTVV.

For this clone: One end of the junction varies from germline; a read error may be responsible. The gene calls are TRBV11-2 and TRBJ2-2, with D perhaps matching TRBD1 or TRBD2 (5 bases each). Per the germline V gene, CDR1 is SGHAT and CDR2 is FQNNGV. CDR3 length: 14 amino acids. CDR3 sequence reads: CASNYSWGTGELFF. In DNA form, the CDR3 reads TGTGCCAGCAACTACTCCTGGGGGACCGGGGAGCTTTTTTTT.

This chain connects TRBV18 to TRBJ2-7; D is unresolved. Between the trimmed V and J ends, which lost 0 bases and 7 bases, there was a span of 10 bases. From germline, CDR1 is KGHSH and CDR2 LQKENI. The CDR3 runs to 13 residues. The DNA of the CDR3 is TGTGCCAGCTCACCACCTTCGGCGAGGGAGCAGTACTTC. Translated, it gives CASSPPSAREQYF.

Regarding this clone: The CDR3 carries no conserved terminal phenylalanine or tryptophan, so it likely arises from a read error. The limits of the CDR3 on the DNA are not certain, so only TCRdb's listed CDR3 is given. The chain links TRBV12-3 or TRBV12-4 to TRBJ2-1; the table's TRBD1 call for D was not verified on the DNA. The CDR3 comprises 12 residues, both ends counted. The CDR3 reads CASSLAGTGWFL.

The chain combines TRBV6-8 with TRBJ2-7; 7 bases agree with TRBD1. The CDR3 runs to 14 residues. Germline CDR1 reads MNHGY; CDR2 reads SAAAGT. The V gene end was trimmed by 8 bases and the J gene end by 3 bases; junction bases not matched to a gene: 10. The CDR3 protein is CASGSPQGIYEQYF. CDR3 coding DNA: TGTGCCAGCGGCTCCCCACAGGGGATCTACGAGCAGTACTTC.

The gene calls are TRBV4-3 and TRBJ2-1; D might be TRBD2 (5 bases). Trimming stripped 0 bases from V and 2 bases from J, with 14 bases between. The CDR3 is made up of 17 amino acids. Per germline, CDR1 LGHNA and CDR2 YSLEER. The CDR3 loop is CASSQEGVGRTYNEQFF. DNA of the CDR3: TGCGCCAGCAGCCAAGAGGGAGTCGGTCGTACCTACAATGAGCAGTTCTTC.

Points on this clone: Sequence at one end of the junction differs from germline and may be a read error. The rearrangement links TRBV28 to TRBJ1-1; D unclear. Per germline, CDR1 MDHEN and CDR2 SYDVKM. This CDR3 comprises 14 residues. CDR3 protein: CASSYGQVNTEAFF. For the CDR3, the DNA is TGCGCCAGCAGCTATGGGCAGGTGAACACTGAAGCTTTCTTT.

This clone was picked up a small number of times. The chain couples TRBV7-9 to TRBJ1-2; D gene uncertain. Trimming took off 2 bases at V and 8 bases at J, with 3 bases between the two ends. The CDR3 spans 10 residues. CDR1 and CDR2 (germline): SEHNR, FQNEAQ (reference sequence). The CDR3 protein is CASSLTGYTF. CDR3 bases: TGTGCCAGCAGCTTAACCGGCTACACCTTC.

This clone was seen a few times. This sequence joins TRBV28 and TRBJ2-7; D perhaps matches TRBD2 (6 bases). Germline V gene lookup returns CDR1 MDHEN and CDR2 SYDVKM. V was trimmed by 7 bases and J by 5 bases, leaving 18 bases between them. The CDR3 has 14 residues. CDR3 sequence: CASTLRWGVDEQYF. CDR3 nucleotide sequence: TGTGCCAGCACCCTCAGGTGGGGGGTTGACGAGCAGTACTTC. The full variable domain, its missing parts supplied by reference TRBV28 and TRBJ2-7, is DVKVTQSSRYLVKRTGEKVFLECVQDMDHENMFWYRQDPGLGLRLIYFSYDVKMKEKGDIPEGYSVSREKKERFSLILESASTNQTSMYLCASTLRWGVDEQYFGPGTRLTVT.

There are a few counts of this clone. The chain uses TRBV10-3 and TRBJ2-1; D call uncertain. The CDR3 extends over 13 amino acids. The V and J ends lost 9 bases and 7 bases respectively, with 16 bases between them. Germline values: CDR1 ENHRY, CDR2 SYGVKD. Here the CDR3 DNA reads TGTGCCATAGGACGTTCAGCTGAGAATGAGCAGTTCTTC. Amino acids: CAIGRSAENEQFF.

This clone has just one count. This chain connects TRBV4-1 to TRBJ2-7, with 8 bases identical to TRBD1. The V gene end was trimmed by 0 bases and the J gene end by 6 bases; junction bases not matched to a gene: 10. The CDR3 consists of 16 residues. Germline-derived CDR1 and CDR2 are MGHRA and YSYEKL. In nucleotides, the CDR3 is TGCGCCAGCAGCCAAGATTGGGGCCAGGGGGCGTTCGAGCAGTACTTC. Translation: CASSQDWGQGAFEQYF.

The chain has TRBV20-1 and TRBJ2-7; unclear D gene. Germline CDR1 and CDR2: DFQATT and SNEGSKA (reference sequence). The CDR3 spans 12 residues. Trimming cost V 3 bases and J 2 bases, with 8 bases left between them. The CDR3 sequence: CSASGRAYEQYF. CDR3 sequence (DNA): TGCAGTGCTAGCGGCCGGGCCTACGAGCAGTACTTC.

This chain links TRBV24-1 with TRBJ2-1, with TRBD1 matching over 11 bases. Germline CDR1 reads KGHDR; CDR2 reads SFDVKD. The J segment lost 6 bases and the V segment lost 4 bases, leaving 7 bases of the junction unmatched. This CDR3 spans 16 amino acids. The CDR3 region is CATSDSGTGGGNEQFF. The CDR3 bases are TGTGCCACCAGTGACTCCGGGACAGGGGGGGGCAATGAGCAGTTCTTC.

In this sample, this clone is medium-sized (0.01 to 0.1%). The chain employs TRBV28 and TRBJ2-1; 8 bases agree with TRBD2. After removal of 2 bases from V and 2 bases from J, the junction contained 2 bases not matched to a gene. This CDR3 contains 15 residues. CDR1 and CDR2 (germline): MDHEN, SYDVKM. The CDR3 DNA reads TGTGCCAGCAGTTTAGTAGCGGGAACCTACAATGAGCAGTTCTTC. This encodes CASSLVAGTYNEQFF. Variable domain in full (rest from reference TRBV28 and TRBJ2-1): DVKVTQSSRYLVKRTGEKVFLECVQDMDHENMFWYRQDPGLGLRLIYFSYDVKMKEKGDIPEGYSVSREKKERFSLILESASTNQTSMYLCASSLVAGTYNEQFFGPGTRLTVL.

In this sample, this clone turned up a few times. The same CDR3 arises from other DNA sequences in this sample as well. The chain carries TRBV7-8 and TRBJ2-7; D ambiguous. Germline lookup yields CDR1 SGHVS and CDR2 FQNEAQ. With 1 base removed from V and 1 base from J, the gap between germline ends came to 11 bases. CDR3 length equals 15 residues. The CDR3 spells CASSLGGQESYEQYF. DNA for the CDR3: TGTGCCAGCAGCTTAGGAGGTCAGGAATCCTACGAGCAGTACTTC.

This clone was seen more than once but under ten times. J is TRBJ1-6 and V is TRBV7-9; D is ambiguous. The CDR3 length is 12 residues. Germline V lookup: CDR1 SEHNR, CDR2 FQNEAQ (reference sequence). The V end was cut by 3 bases, the J end by 14 bases, with 11 bases between. The chain's CDR3 is CASSFDTRTLHF. The CDR3 DNA follows: TGTGCCAGCAGCTTTGATACTCGAACCCTCCACTTT.

The chain combines TRBV30 with TRBJ2-1; D unresolved. The CDR3 sequence is 13 residues long. V was clipped by 0 bases and J by 7 bases, with 10 bases between them. In germline, CDR1 is GTSNPN, CDR2 SVGIG (reference sequence). CDR3 coding DNA: TGTGCCTGGAGTGTGCAGGTAGCTAATGAGCAGTTCTTC. As protein: CAWSVQVANEQFF. Drawing the rest from reference TRBV30 and TRBJ2-1, the complete variable domain is SQTIHQWPATLVQPVGSPLSLECTVEGTSNPNLYWYRQAAGRGLQLLFYSVGIGQISSEVPQNLSASRPQDRQFILSSKKLLLSDSGFYLCAWSVQVANEQFFGPGTRLTVL.